Presented here are 21 T cell receptor beta chains from one specimen sequenced in a study of OX40 agonist ivuxolimab in advanced cancers. Profiled with immunoSEQ multiplex PCR; TCRdb holds only in-frame clones, not every one. The sample holds around 65,000 clones, about 85% seen once. Specimen: CD4+ or CD8+ T cells sorted from blood, collected in a trial of the OX40 agonist ivuxolimab. These receptors came from an adult with an advanced solid tumor such as melanoma, head and neck, liver or kidney cancer.

This chain joins TRBV30 and TRBJ2-5; D assignment may be TRBD1 or TRBD2 (5 bases each). CDR1 is GTSNPN, CDR2 SVGIG, per germline (reference sequence). Trimming took off 3 bases at V and 4 bases at J, with 18 bases between the two ends. The length of the CDR3 is 15 residues. Here the CDR3 reads CAWSHGWGSGETQYF. In DNA form, the CDR3 reads TGTGCCTGGAGCCACGGGTGGGGGTCCGGAGAGACCCAGTACTTC.

The chain carries TRBV10-3 and TRBJ2-5; possible D gene TRBD1, 6 bases. The CDR3 covers 11 residues. Germline assignment: CDR1 ENHRY and CDR2 SYGVKD. Trimming cost V 6 bases and J 7 bases, with 9 bases left between them. Here the CDR3 DNA reads TGTGCCATCAGCCTAGGGGGGACCCAGTACTTC. The encoded protein is CAISLGGTQYF.

V usage is TRBV4-1 and J usage is TRBJ2-7, with 8 bases that match TRBD2. The CDR3 covers 17 residues. Germline values: CDR1 MGHRA, CDR2 YSYEKL. Trimming removed 4 bases from V and 5 bases from J; junction bases left unmatched: 16. CDR3 in amino acids: CASSRPWGLSGGHEQYF. CDR3 DNA sequence: TGCGCCAGCAGCCGCCCGTGGGGCCTCAGCGGGGGCCACGAGCAGTACTTC.

The chain carries TRBV4-1 and TRBJ2-3, with a weak D call TRBD2 (7 bases). This CDR3 region has 17 residues. V gave up 1 base and J gave up 2 bases, with 16 bases separating them. CDR1 MGHRA and CDR2 YSYEKL come from the germline V gene. The CDR3 here is CASSQGGGGPHTDTQYF. The CDR3 DNA sequence: TGCGCCAGCAGCCAAGGAGGGGGGGGGCCCCACACAGATACGCAGTATTTT.

This clone was detected only once. The gene calls are TRBV4-1 and TRBJ1-2; D unresolved. The CDR3 length is 15 residues. V lost 1 base, J lost 2 bases, and 11 bases lay in between. Germline CDR1 and CDR2: MGHRA and YSYEKL. CDR3 DNA sequence: TGCGCCAGCAGCCAAGGTGGCAGTACCAACTATGGCTACACCTTC. It is translated as CASSQGGSTNYGYTF.

The J gene is TRBJ1-2, the V gene TRBV7-2; D gene unclear. Trimming pared 5 bases from V and 4 bases from J, leaving 14 bases between. This CDR3 has 14 residues. From germline, CDR1 is SGHTA and CDR2 FQGNSA. The DNA for the CDR3 is TGTGCCAGCAGCACGGACGGCGGGTCCTATGGCTACACCTTC. Protein: CASSTDGGSYGYTF.

This clone was seen a single time. The chain recombines TRBV5-1 with TRBJ2-7; the D is unclear. V shed 3 bases and J shed 5 bases, with 12 bases lying between them. This CDR3 has 13 amino acids. Germline values: CDR1 SGHRS, CDR2 YFSETQ. CDR3 nucleotide sequence: TGCGCCAGCAGCTCCACCCCTCCCGACGAGCAGTACTTC. This codes for CASSSTPPDEQYF.

The rearrangement links TRBV19 to TRBJ2-1; 16 bases are shared with TRBD2. CDR3 length equals 18 residues. Germline CDR1 LNHDA, CDR2 SQIVND (reference sequence). Germline trimming cut 5 bases from V and 7 bases from J; bases unmatched to any gene: 11. CDR3 DNA sequence: TGTGCCAGTAGTCCCGAGGGACTAGCGGGGGGGCGTCGAAATGAGCAGTTCTTC. As protein: CASSPEGLAGGRRNEQFF.

This clone was found once. The chain employs TRBV2 and TRBJ1-2; D is ambiguous. With 6 bases removed from V and 4 bases from J, the gap between germline ends came to 6 bases. The CDR3 loop spans 11 amino acids. Germline CDR1 and CDR2: SNHLY and FYNNEI. This CDR3 reads CASRVFYGYTF. The CDR3 nucleotides are TGTGCCAGCAGAGTATTCTATGGCTACACCTTC.

This sequence joins TRBV18 and TRBJ1-3, with D maybe TRBD1 (5 bases). CDR3 length: 16 residues. The germline V and J ends were trimmed by 0 bases and 0 bases, with 9 bases remaining between them. The germline V gene has CDR1 KGHSH and CDR2 LQKENI. The CDR3 reads CASSPPGLSSGNTIYF. The CDR3, as DNA: TGTGCCAGCTCACCACCGGGGCTGAGCTCTGGAAACACCATATATTTT.

V is TRBV27 and J is TRBJ1-2; a possible D gene is TRBD1 (5 bases). There are 13 residues in the CDR3. Trimming removed 5 bases at V and 5 bases at J, with 12 bases between. Germline-derived CDR1 and CDR2 are MNHEY and SMNVEV (reference sequence). CDR3 amino acids: CASSRMGEYGYTF. CDR3 nucleotide sequence: TGTGCCAGCAGTAGGATGGGGGAGTATGGCTACACCTTC.

CDR3: CASGFRGKSTDTQYF. CDR3 nucleotide sequence: TGTGCCAGCGGGTTTCGGGGGAAGAGCACAGATACGCAGTATTTT. This rearrangement joins TRBV7-3 to TRBJ2-3; possibly TRBD2 for D (6 bases). V was shortened by 8 bases and J by 0 bases, with 15 bases between the two germline ends. CDR1 is SGHTA and CDR2 is FQGTGA in the germline V gene. CDR3 size: 15 residues.

The chain is built from TRBV7-3 and TRBJ2-1, with D tentatively TRBD2 (7 bases). The CDR3 runs 18 residues. Trimming removed 5 bases from V and 6 bases from J, with 26 bases in between. Germline V gene data show CDR1 as SGHTA and CDR2 as FQGTGA. CDR3 sequence: CASSPGAGGGLPVNEQFF. DNA for the CDR3: TGTGCCAGCAGCCCAGGGGCTGGTGGGGGACTACCCGTCAATGAGCAGTTCTTC.

A few counts support this clone. The genes are TRBV27 and TRBJ1-1; 7 positions match TRBD1. The junction had 6 bases not matched to a gene; V was cut back by 6 bases and J by 5 bases. The CDR3 loop spans 13 amino acids. Germline CDR1 reads MNHEY; CDR2 reads SMNVEV (reference sequence). CDR3 DNA: TGTGCCAGCAGCCTACAGGGGTTGACTGAAGCTTTCTTT. Encoded protein: CASSLQGLTEAFF.

The chain couples TRBV30 to TRBJ1-1; unclear D gene. The V gene's germline CDR1 is GTSNPN and CDR2 SVGIG (reference sequence). The V and J ends lost 1 base and 1 base respectively, with 7 bases between them. This CDR3 contains 13 residues. The CDR3 loop is CAWSGGQNTEAFF. In DNA, the CDR3 is TGTGCCTGGAGTGGTGGGCAGAACACTGAAGCTTTCTTT.

The chain has TRBV19 and TRBJ1-5; tentative D call: TRBD1 (6 bases). The CDR3 runs to 14 residues. Germline V gene sequence: CDR1 LNHDA, CDR2 SQIVND (reference sequence). Trimming left V 6 bases short and J 1 base short, with 10 bases between. The CDR3: CASSPGTSNQPQHF. DNA of the CDR3: TGTGCCAGTAGCCCCGGGACAAGCAATCAGCCCCAGCATTTT.

V and J are TRBV11-2 and TRBJ1-2; a possible D gene is TRBD1 (5 bases). The germline V gene has CDR1 SGHAT and CDR2 FQNNGV. The CDR3 loop spans 15 amino acids. Between the trimmed V and J ends, which lost 4 bases and 6 bases, there was a span of 18 bases. CDR3 in DNA: TGTGCCAGCAGCTCCATCTGGCGCGGGACGCATGGCTACACCTTC. Its protein product is CASSSIWRGTHGYTF. Variable domain in full (rest from reference TRBV11-2 and TRBJ1-2): EAGVAQSPRYKIIEKRQSVAFWCNPISGHATLYWYQQILGQGPKLLIQFQNNGVVDDSQLPKDRFSAERLKGVDSTLKIQPAKLEDSAVYLCASSSIWRGTHGYTFGSGTRLTVV.

Here the CDR3 reads CASSESSGEQTQYF. The CDR3 DNA is TGTGCCAGCAGTGAAAGTAGCGGGGAGCAGACCCAGTACTTC. The genes are TRBV2 and TRBJ2-5, with 8 bases matching TRBD2. This CDR3 comprises 14 residues. V gave up 2 bases and J gave up 6 bases; unmatched junction bases: 5. The germline CDR1 and CDR2 sequences are SNHLY and FYNNEI.

The J gene is TRBJ1-2, the V gene TRBV5-6, with D possibly TRBD1 on 6 matching bases. V shed 4 bases and J shed 0 bases, with 13 bases lying between them. This CDR3 comprises 15 residues. Germline assignment: CDR1 SGHDT and CDR2 YYEEEE. This CDR3 is CASSRWTVANYGYTF. In DNA form, the CDR3 reads TGTGCCAGCAGCCGATGGACAGTAGCTAACTATGGCTACACCTTC.

This chain uses TRBV30 with TRBJ1-2; possibly TRBD1 for D (6 bases). The CDR3 is made up of 14 amino acids. V lost 1 base and J 4 bases, leaving 13 bases between the germline ends. Looked up from germline, CDR1 is GTSNPN and CDR2 is SVGIG (reference sequence). CDR3 loop: CAWSDRGAGYGYTF. The CDR3 DNA follows: TGTGCCTGGAGTGATAGGGGGGCGGGCTATGGCTACACCTTC.

This chain connects TRBV10-1 to TRBJ1-5; 8 bases align to TRBD1. Germline lookup yields CDR1 WNHNN and CDR2 SYGVQD (reference sequence). The CDR3 sequence is 14 residues long. The trim removed 11 bases at V and 5 bases at J, leaving 11 bases unmatched. Here the CDR3 reads CACPRTGFDQPQHF. CDR3 coding DNA: TGCGCCTGCCCGAGGACAGGGTTTGATCAGCCCCAGCATTTT.